This T cell receptor beta chain was recovered during a study of blood T cell repertoires in COVID-19 (dated by TCRdb to the early 2020s). About the full investigation: The collaborator samples originated in the United States, Italy and Spain and spanned the acute and convalescent phases of COVID-19. The prospective study material was composed of cDNA or gDNA derived from T cells, B-cell-depleted T cells, or PBMCs. The dataset comprised deeply sampled blood TCRbeta repertoires from subjects exposed to, actively infected with, or recovered from COVID-19. A freely available public database, intended as a resource for researchers studying the immune response to SARS-CoV-2, is where the repertoires were released. The samples were drawn from two sources: the first 160 participants of the ongoing ImmuneRACE study, and fewer than 1,500 subjects contributed by 6 global collaborators. Sample metadata almost always included a de-identified subject ID, COVID-19 status, age in years and sex. HLA class I and class II types, where available, came from metadata supplied by the sample provider rather than from assay-based typing. Broader findings and caveats from the paper: How much clinical and demographic metadata was included differed by source and by participant, and the metadata was provided uncurated.

CDR1 and CDR2 are read off the germline V gene as SGHTA and FQGTGA. V loses 2 bases of germline sequence and J loses 4 bases, and the interval between the two ends is 7 bases. The CDR3 goes from the cysteine to the phenylalanine over 13 residues. The sequence is cut down to CDR3 DNA, 39 bases in frame from base 1. TCRbeta CDR3 regions were amplified from genomic DNA using the immunoSEQ Assay, a bias-controlled multiplex PCR. The study's processing was this. The number of nucleated cells in each sample was estimated by amplification of reference gene primers within the assay. To quantify the absolute abundance of each unique TCRbeta CDR3 rearrangement, sequence reads were collapsed and filtered. For each sample, productive Simpson clonality was calculated as the square root of Simpson's diversity index across productive rearrangements. Here the immuneACCESS table is served through TCRdb, limited to in-frame sequences with V and J called. Missing clones are a known gap in these copies; in checked studies unresolved V genes cover under half, and the rest lacks a known reason. V, J and clone size reflect that table, while D and trimming were determined from the DNA. The sample table records 120,000 to 150,000 clones; approximately 83% of these occur just once. The ten largest clones take up 8% of the sample.

A note on this clone: Its antigen is not yet known. It has no much larger one-base neighbor in the sample; base qualities were not kept.

In Seattle, one collaborating source enrolled patients while the infection was active and tracked those patients longitudinally over the course of disease. The collaborating institutions used their own protocols to collect whole blood in K2EDTA tubes. For TCRbeta analysis, collaborators shipped samples in one of three forms: frozen whole blood, isolated PBMCs, or DNA extracted from either of those sample types. This clonotype originated in an older woman with COVID-19, enrolled during active disease. The chain joins TRBV7-3 to TRBJ2-3; there is no confident call for the D gene. Sequencing was performed on peripheral blood. The base sequence is TGTGCCAGCAGCTTACCTAGTTCAGATACGCAGTATTTT. It specifies CASSLPSSDTQYF.